One and the same sample provided the 16 T cell receptor beta chains below, sequenced in a study of T cell responses to AZD1222 COVID-19 vaccine. Generated by immunoSEQ multiplex PCR, the TCRdb table keeps only in-frame clones and is missing some. The sample comprises roughly 120,000 clones, over 75% of which are singletons, and less than 5% rests with the top ten. Sequences were derived from peripheral blood, sampled on day 0 of AZD1222 vaccination. Receptors originate from an adult in good health.

V and J are TRBV27 and TRBJ1-6, with TRBD1 identical over 10 bases. From germline, CDR1 is MNHEY and CDR2 SMNVEV (reference sequence). Trimming cost V 8 bases and J 3 bases; bases outside gene matches: 7. The CDR3 runs to 16 residues. The CDR3 nucleotides are TGTGCCAGCGCGGGACAGGGGCTACTCTATAATTCACCCCTCCACTTT. As protein: CASAGQGLLYNSPLHF.

The chain combines TRBV18 with TRBJ1-5; possibly TRBD1 for D (5 bases). V lost 0 bases, J lost 2 bases, and 8 bases lay in between. Germline V gives CDR1 KGHSH, CDR2 LQKENI. The CDR3 is 15 residues long. Here the CDR3 reads CASSPPGEGNQPQHF. In DNA, the CDR3 is TGTGCCAGCTCACCACCGGGGGAGGGCAATCAGCCCCAGCATTTT.

V usage is TRBV10-2 and J usage is TRBJ2-5; D call uncertain. The CDR3 totals 13 residues. Deletions cut 4 bases from V and 7 bases from J, with 13 bases between. Germline CDR1 is WSHSY and CDR2 is SAAADI. This chain's CDR3 is CASSGAGLGTQYF. CDR3 DNA sequence: TGCGCCAGCAGTGGAGCTGGGCTTGGGACCCAGTACTTC.

The chain employs TRBV28 and TRBJ1-6; D is unresolved. Trimming cost V 2 bases and J 10 bases, with 15 bases left between them. Germline CDR1 reads MDHEN; CDR2 reads SYDVKM. The length of the CDR3 is 15 residues. CDR3 sequence reads: CASSLEAPGGSPLHF. CDR3 coding DNA: TGTGCCAGCAGTTTAGAAGCTCCGGGTGGGTCACCCCTCCACTTT.

V usage is TRBV5-5 and J usage is TRBJ1-2; D unclear. Germline V CDR1 and CDR2: SGHKS, YYEKEE (reference sequence). Between the trimmed V and J ends, which lost 0 bases and 1 base, there was a span of 13 bases. The CDR3 length is 16 residues. The CDR3 here is CASSLGPGSSNYGYTF. The CDR3 nucleotides read TGTGCCAGCAGCTTGGGGCCGGGAAGCAGTAACTATGGCTACACCTTC.

The CDR3 loop is CASSKGAGQPQHF. CDR3 bases: TGTGCCAGCAGCAAAGGGGCTGGGCAGCCCCAGCATTTT. This sequence joins TRBV6-4 and TRBJ1-5; D perhaps matches TRBD1 (5 bases). CDR3 length: 13 residues. Germline CDR1 MRHNA, CDR2 SNTAGT. V was cut by 6 bases and J by 7 bases, with 13 bases left in between.

In this sample, this clone turned up a few times. The chain is built from TRBV3-1 (or the pseudogene TRBV3-2) and TRBJ1-5, with D possibly matching TRBD1 (6 bases). Germline CDR1 LGHDT, CDR2 YNNKEL (reference sequence). V was trimmed by 0 bases and J by 9 bases, leaving 12 bases between them. The CDR3 sequence is 14 residues long. The CDR3 DNA follows: TGTGCCAGCAGCCAAGATGCGGGGGGCAGGCCCCAGCATTTT. Its translation: CASSQDAGGRPQHF.

This rearrangement joins TRBV28 to TRBJ1-1, with 9 bases lining up with TRBD1. This CDR3 is built from 15 residues. CDR1 and CDR2 from the germline V gene are MDHEN and SYDVKM. The V segment lost 3 bases and the J segment 4 bases; nucleotides outside the gene matches: 6. The CDR3 spells CASSFTGGAGTEAFF. CDR3 nucleotides: TGTGCCAGCAGTTTCACAGGGGGCGCTGGCACTGAAGCTTTCTTT.

The genes are TRBV7-2 and TRBJ2-1; TRBD2 aligns across 8 bases. With 1 base clipped from V and 10 bases from J, the junction kept 12 bases outside the gene matches. Germline V gene lookup returns CDR1 SGHTA and CDR2 FQGNSA. CDR3 size: 16 residues. The CDR3 reads CASSLVSLAGTSEQFF. CDR3 sequence (DNA): TGTGCCAGCAGCTTAGTTTCTCTAGCGGGCACGAGCGAGCAGTTCTTC. Full variable domain (missing parts from reference TRBV7-2 and TRBJ2-1): GAGVSQSPSNKVTEKGKDVELRCDPISGHTALYWYRQSLGQGLEFLIYFQGNSAPDKSGLPSDRFSAERTGGSVSTLTIQRTQQEDSAVYLCASSLVSLAGTSEQFFGPGTRLTVL.

Regarding this clone: The germline gene is not matched at one end of the junction; a read error may be the cause. The chain has TRBV7-6 and TRBJ1-6; no clear D gene. The CDR3 contains 15 residues. Germline V gene sequence: CDR1 SGHVS, CDR2 FNYEAQ. In DNA form, the CDR3 reads TGTGCCGGCAGCCCCCGTGGGGTTTATAATTCACCCCTCCACTTT. Residues: CAGSPRGVYNSPLHF.

The chain combines TRBV29-1 with TRBJ2-3; D may be TRBD2 (5 bases). V was cut by 7 bases and J by 0 bases, with 11 bases left in between. This CDR3 comprises 13 residues. Germline-derived CDR1 and CDR2 are SQVTM and ANQGSEA. This CDR3 reads CSARSGSTDTQYF. In DNA form, the CDR3 reads TGCAGCGCCCGATCGGGGAGCACAGATACGCAGTATTTT.

The rearrangement joins TRBV11-2 to TRBJ1-2, with 8 bases that match TRBD1. Germline CDR1 and CDR2: SGHAT and FQNNGV. CDR3 size: 14 residues. The ends lost 5 bases at V and 4 bases at J; junction bases unmatched: 6. The CDR3 is CASSPGTGSYGYTF. The CDR3 bases are TGTGCCAGCAGCCCAGGGACAGGAAGCTATGGCTACACCTTC.

This clone was seen a single time. The CDR3 region has the DNA TGCGCCAGCAGTCTAGAGGACAGGGGGACAGGCTATGGCTACACCTTC. Its protein is CASSLEDRGTGYGYTF. This rearrangement joins TRBV10-1 to TRBJ1-2; 10 nucleotides agree with TRBD1. V was pared by 5 bases and J by 4 bases, with 10 bases of the junction left unmatched. This CDR3 is built from 16 residues. Germline CDR1 and CDR2: WNHNN and SYGVQD (reference sequence).

J is TRBJ1-5 and V is TRBV7-2; D possibly corresponds to TRBD1 (5 bases). The CDR3 consists of 16 residues. V lost 7 bases and J lost 0, with 16 bases in between. Looked up from germline, CDR1 is SGHTA and CDR2 is FQGNSA. For the CDR3, the DNA is TGTGCCAGCAACCTCGGGGGAGGACTTAGCAATCAGCCCCAGCATTTT. Protein product: CASNLGGGLSNQPQHF.

The chain combines TRBV18 with TRBJ1-1; the D gene is possibly TRBD1 (6 bases). Germline loops: CDR1 KGHSH, CDR2 LQKENI. The CDR3 is made up of 15 amino acids. V gave up 3 bases and J gave up 1 base, with 12 bases separating them. The CDR3 protein is CASSPRQAQNTEAFF. The CDR3 DNA follows: TGTGCCAGCTCACCCAGACAGGCCCAGAACACTGAAGCTTTCTTT.

The gene calls are TRBV5-1 and TRBJ1-6, with 11 bases fitting TRBD1. Germline-derived CDR1 and CDR2 are SGHRS and YFSETQ. The CDR3 spans 14 residues. The V and J ends lost 3 bases and 8 bases, in that order; junction bases with no gene match: 1. Here the CDR3 DNA reads TGCGCCAGCAGCTGGACAGGGGGCTATTCACCCCTCCACTTT. Translation gives CASSWTGGYSPLHF. The whole variable domain, remainder taken from reference TRBV5-1 and TRBJ1-6, is KAGVTQTPRYLIKTRGQQVTLSCSPISGHRSVSWYQQTPGQGLQFLFEYFSETQRNKGNFPGRFSGRQFSNSRSEMNVSTLELGDSALYLCASSWTGGYSPLHFGNGTRLTVT.